This T cell receptor beta chain was recovered during a study of shared clonotypes between healthy human individuals. Across the study: Each donor contributed plates that comprised three CD4 naive, three CD4 memory, two CD8 naive and one CD8 memory. Points from the study as a whole: Among donors, the sharing of clonotypes was expected to be influenced by sequencing depth. Some clonotypes were shared by all four sorted-subset donors, while others were not shared. The non-shared ones had lower generation probabilities than the shared ones.

Looked up from germline, CDR1 is SGHRS and CDR2 is YFSETQ. This CDR3 has 13 residues. Trimming pared 10 bases from V and 3 bases from J, leaving 16 bases between. Original processing methods: Filtering differed since immunoSEQ provided only junctions, with no quality scores. Only in-frame clones appear in the TCRdb table, and some are missing; sequencing was by immunoSEQ multiplex PCR. The V and J calls and clone size come from that table; D and trimming were worked out from the DNA. Counted here are about 980,000 clones, less than 85% occurring once; the ten biggest clones make up nearly 1.5%. Notes on this clone: Its specificity is not known.

The TCR sequence derives from a man between 18 and 29 years old in good health. Material: memory CD4+ T cells sorted from blood. The subset is: CD45RA-negative fraction. The rearrangement joins TRBV5-1 to TRBJ1-1, with a tentative D call TRBD1 (5 bases). The DNA for the CDR3 is TGCGCCTGCCGTGTAGGGGCGCACACTGAAGCTTTCTTT. It yields the protein CACRVGAHTEAFF.